This T cell receptor (beta chain) was sequenced in a study of human T cells and chemical hapten exposure. Study details: Diphenylcyclopropenone, dosed weekly to the scalp, was given to patients throughout the roughly 25-week study. Patches that contained 0.01% DPC were applied to the upper back and read at 6 days. Study-level points and caveats: In the PT1 data, expanded TCR counts showed a positive correlation with patch test score. Expanded TCRs created a significantly greater count of big CDR3 similarity clusters than controls did.

The sample's time point: patch test 2, 6 weeks after DPC sensitization. Treatment of the sample: therapeutic diphenylcyclopropenone sensitization with weekly scalp DPC. CDR3 length: 16 residues. Germline assignment: CDR1 SGHTA and CDR2 FQGNSA. For this clonotype: Its antigen is currently unknown. The junction departs from germline at one end; a sequencing error may be responsible.

TCRdb called the RACE reads again in MiXCR, with one record for every CDR3 protein. Of just over 350,000 distinct CDR3 sequences listed, more than 5% are singletons. The sequence was collected from a woman in her late teens or twenties with alopecia areata. Some clones in this sample may be carry-over from other donors' samples. The V and J genes are TRBV7-2 and TRBJ2-5; 9 bases map to TRBD1. The specimen was whole blood, collected in connection with sensitization to the hapten diphenylcyclopropenone (DPC). The CDR3 loop reads CASSWPGTGNQVTQYF. The CDR3 DNA is TGTGCCAGCAGCTGGCCCGGGACAGGGAACCAAGTGACCCAGTACTTC.